This T cell receptor beta chain was recovered during a study of blood T cell repertoires in COVID-19. Per germline, CDR1 MNHNS and CDR2 SASEGT. V dropped 3 bases and J dropped 6 bases, with 9 bases sitting between them. CDR3 length: 12 amino acids. Here immunoSEQ multiplex PCR was the method, and the copy in TCRdb shows in-frame clones only, minus some. The sample holds 200,000 to 250,000 clones, around 80% seen once. The genes are TRBV6-1 and TRBJ2-7; possible D gene TRBD1, 6 bases. Input material: peripheral blood. The sequence came from a woman aged 40 to 55 with active or convalescent COVID-19. CDR3 amino acids: CASSDRGAEQYF. DNA for the CDR3: TGTGCCAGCAGTGACAGGGGAGCCGAGCAGTACTTC.